This T cell receptor (beta chain) was identified in a study of blood T cell repertoires in COVID-19 (dated by TCRdb to 2019 to 2021). For the wider study: Samples covering the acute and convalescent phases of COVID-19 were provided by collaborators in the United States, Italy and Spain. The material from the prospective study consisted of cDNA or gDNA derived from T cells, B-cell-depleted T cells, or PBMCs. Nearly every sample came with metadata listing a de-identified subject ID, COVID-19 status, age in years and sex. The repertoires were released in a freely available public database intended as a resource for research on the immune response to SARS-CoV-2. Where available, HLA class I and class II types were obtained from metadata supplied by the sample provider rather than from assay-based typing. The samples were drawn from the first 160 participants of the ongoing ImmuneRACE study and from over a thousand subjects provided by 6 global collaborators. Subjects who had been exposed to COVID-19, were actively infected with it, or had recovered from it provided the deeply sampled blood TCRbeta repertoires that made up the dataset. On the study overall, not on this receptor specifically: How much clinical and demographic metadata was included differed by source and by participant, and the metadata was provided uncurated.

TCRbeta CDR3 regions were amplified from genomic DNA using the immunoSEQ Assay, a bias-controlled multiplex PCR. In the authors' own workflow: The number of nucleated cells in each sample was estimated from the amplification of reference gene primers within the assay. Sequence reads were collapsed and filtered to measure the absolute abundance of every unique TCRbeta CDR3 rearrangement. Productive Simpson clonality was computed per sample as the square root of Simpson's diversity index over productive rearrangements. TCRdb carries this immuneACCESS record with in-frame sequences only. Its versions omit some clonotypes, under half of them owing to an unresolved V gene in the studies checked, with the rest unexplained. That table is the source of V, J and clone size, and D and trimming were worked out from the DNA. Present in this sample are 100,000 to 150,000 clones, roughly 86% of which were seen just once. Roughly 4.9% of the sample comes from the top ten.

Trimming removed 4 bases from V and 3 bases from J; the gene matches leave 14 bases unexplained. Looking up the germline V gene yields CDR1 SGHDT and CDR2 YYEEEE. The cysteine opens and the phenylalanine closes a CDR3 of 17 amino acids. The entry retains the CDR3 DNA only, 51 bases that are in frame from base 1. Details on this clone: Its antigen remains unidentified. No base quality values were provided; no much bigger clone lies one nucleotide off.

Whole blood was collected in K2EDTA tubes by collaborating institutions according to the institutions' own protocols. Collaborator samples were shipped for TCRbeta analysis as frozen whole blood, isolated PBMCs, or DNA extracted from either sample type. The TCR sequence derives from a human donor in a cohort sampled during active COVID-19. The chain is assembled from TRBV5-6 and TRBJ2-7; 9 of the junction bases match TRBD1. Input material: peripheral blood. The DNA is as follows: TGTGCCAGCAGCCCATATCCGGGACAGGGCGAGGACTACGAGCAGTACTTC. The encoded protein is CASSPYPGQGEDYEQYF.